The 7 T cell receptor beta chains below all came from one sample that was sequenced in a study of control samples from healthy donors and cancer patients. Only in-frame clones appear in the TCRdb table, and some are missing; sequencing was by immunoSEQ multiplex PCR. The table records 70,000 to 100,000 clones, 70% to 90% of them present only once. The specimen sequenced was blood. The receptors were sampled from a woman aged 55-69 years in good health.

This clone showed up just once. The chain is built from TRBV6-2 or TRBV6-3 and TRBJ1-5, with D unclear. The CDR3 runs 14 residues. Germline V CDR1 and CDR2: MNHEY, SVGEGT. Trimming took off 0 bases at V and 4 bases at J, with 7 bases between the two ends. The CDR3 DNA sequence: TGTGCCAGCAGTTACTCGAACATTAATCAGCCCCAGCATTTT. Translation gives CASSYSNINQPQHF.

The gene calls are TRBV7-9 and TRBJ1-3; D is unresolved. The germline CDR1 and CDR2 sequences are SEHNR and FQNEAQ (reference sequence). The CDR3 has 14 residues. The ends were cut back, 1 base at V and 3 bases at J, with 7 bases in the middle. The CDR3 is CASSLVAGGNTIYF. CDR3 bases: TGTGCCAGCAGCTTAGTGGCAGGTGGAAACACCATATATTTT.

The gene calls are TRBV11-2 and TRBJ1-4; 10 nucleotides match TRBD1. The ends lost 2 bases at V and 7 bases at J; junction bases unmatched: 16. Germline lookup yields CDR1 SGHAT and CDR2 FQNNGV. The CDR3 length is 19 residues. Here the CDR3 reads CASSLIKGTGASPSEKLFF. The CDR3 DNA reads TGTGCCAGCAGCTTAATTAAAGGGACAGGGGCGTCCCCGAGTGAAAAACTGTTTTTT.

This clone has a single count. This chain connects TRBV18 to TRBJ2-1; D is unclear. The V and J ends lost 3 bases and 7 bases respectively, with 7 bases between them. CDR3 length equals 12 residues. CDR1 is KGHSH, CDR2 LQKENI, per germline. The CDR3 here is CASSPAVNEQFF. The DNA for the CDR3 is TGTGCCAGCTCACCGGCCGTTAATGAGCAGTTCTTC. The full variable domain, rest sourced from reference TRBV18 and TRBJ2-1, is NAGVMQNPRHLVRRRGQEARLRCSPMKGHSHVYWYRQLPEEGLKFMVYLQKENIIDESGMPKERFSAEFPKEGPSILRIQQVVRGDSAAYFCASSPAVNEQFFGPGTRLTVL.

The chain couples TRBV5-6 to TRBJ2-5; tentatively, D is TRBD2 (7 bases). V lost 6 bases and J 1 base, leaving 19 bases between the germline ends. Germline V CDR1 and CDR2: SGHDT, YYEEEE. The CDR3 has 16 residues. The CDR3 DNA follows: TGTGCCAGCACCTCCGAACGGGGGGCACCCCAAGAGACCCAGTACTTC. Translated, it gives CASTSERGAPQETQYF.

The chain employs TRBV6-2 or TRBV6-3 and TRBJ2-5; 9 bases fit TRBD2. Germline trimming cut 2 bases from V and 5 bases from J; bases unmatched to any gene: 9. CDR3 length: 16 residues. The germline CDR1 and CDR2 sequences are MNHEY and SVGEGT. CDR3 nucleotide sequence: TGTGCCAGCAGTTACAAGTTAGCGGGAGTTCGGGAGACCCAGTACTTC. Protein sequence: CASSYKLAGVRETQYF.

V gene TRBV2 combines with J gene TRBJ1-1; TRBD1 is a possible D gene (6 bases). Germline CDR1 SNHLY, CDR2 FYNNEI. This CDR3 is 14 amino acids long. V lost 6 bases and J 6 bases, leaving 17 bases between the germline ends. The CDR3: CASRPGQNGAEAFF. The CDR3 region has the DNA TGTGCCAGCAGGCCTGGACAGAATGGAGCTGAAGCTTTCTTT.